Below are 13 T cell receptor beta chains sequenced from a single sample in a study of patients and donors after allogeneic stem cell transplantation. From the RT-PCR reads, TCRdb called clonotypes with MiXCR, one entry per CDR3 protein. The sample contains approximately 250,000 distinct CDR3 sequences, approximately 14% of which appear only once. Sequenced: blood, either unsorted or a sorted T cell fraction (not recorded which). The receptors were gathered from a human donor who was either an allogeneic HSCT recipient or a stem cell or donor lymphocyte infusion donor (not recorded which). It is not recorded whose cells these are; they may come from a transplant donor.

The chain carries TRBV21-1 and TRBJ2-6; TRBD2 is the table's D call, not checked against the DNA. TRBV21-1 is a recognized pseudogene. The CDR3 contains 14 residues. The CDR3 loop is CASSCGVGANVLTF. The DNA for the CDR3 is TGTGCCAGCAGCTGCGGGGTTGGGGCCAACGTCCTGACTTTC.

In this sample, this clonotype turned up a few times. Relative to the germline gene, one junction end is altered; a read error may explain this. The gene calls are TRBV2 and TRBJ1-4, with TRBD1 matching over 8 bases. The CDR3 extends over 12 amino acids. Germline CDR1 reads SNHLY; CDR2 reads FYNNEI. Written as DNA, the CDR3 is TGTGCCAGCAGTGCAAGTACAGGGGGTCGGGTTTTT. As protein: CASSASTGGRVF.

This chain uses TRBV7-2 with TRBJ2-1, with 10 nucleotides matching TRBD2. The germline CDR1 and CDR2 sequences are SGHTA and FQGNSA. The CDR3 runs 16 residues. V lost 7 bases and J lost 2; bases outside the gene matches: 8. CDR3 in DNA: TGTGCCAGCATCCCTAGCGGGAGAGGGACCTACAATGAGCAGTTCTTC. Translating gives CASIPSGRGTYNEQFF.

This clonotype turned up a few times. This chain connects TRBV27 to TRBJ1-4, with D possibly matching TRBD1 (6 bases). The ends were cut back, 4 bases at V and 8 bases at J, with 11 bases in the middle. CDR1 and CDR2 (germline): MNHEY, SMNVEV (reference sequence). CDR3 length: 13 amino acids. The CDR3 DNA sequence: TGTGCCAGCAGTTCCCGGGACATCGAAAAACTGTTTTTT. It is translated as CASSSRDIEKLFF.

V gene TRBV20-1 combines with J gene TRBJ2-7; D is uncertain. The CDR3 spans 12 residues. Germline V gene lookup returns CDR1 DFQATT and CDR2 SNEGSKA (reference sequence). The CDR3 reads CGADGSSYEQYF. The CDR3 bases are TGCGGCGCGGACGGTTCCTCCTACGAGCAGTACTTC.

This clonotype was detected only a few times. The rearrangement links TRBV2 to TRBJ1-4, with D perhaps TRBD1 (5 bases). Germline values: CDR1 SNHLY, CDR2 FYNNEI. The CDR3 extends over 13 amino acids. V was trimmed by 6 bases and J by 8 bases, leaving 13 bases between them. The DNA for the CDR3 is TGTGCCAGCAGGGGGGGAGTCCGGGAAAAACTGTTTTTT. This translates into CASRGGVREKLFF.

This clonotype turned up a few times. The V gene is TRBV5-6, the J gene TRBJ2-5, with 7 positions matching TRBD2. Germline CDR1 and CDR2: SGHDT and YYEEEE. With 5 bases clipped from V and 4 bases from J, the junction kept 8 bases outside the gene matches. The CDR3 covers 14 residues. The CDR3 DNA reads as TGTGCCAGCAGGTCGGTGGGCGGGAGAGAGACCCAGTACTTC. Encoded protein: CASRSVGGRETQYF.

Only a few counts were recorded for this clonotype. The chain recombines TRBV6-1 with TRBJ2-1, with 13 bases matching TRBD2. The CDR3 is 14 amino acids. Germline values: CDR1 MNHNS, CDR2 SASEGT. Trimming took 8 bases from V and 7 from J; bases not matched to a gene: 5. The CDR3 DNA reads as TGTGCCAGCCTACTAGCGGGGGGGCGTAATGAGCAGTTCTTC. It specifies CASLLAGGRNEQFF.

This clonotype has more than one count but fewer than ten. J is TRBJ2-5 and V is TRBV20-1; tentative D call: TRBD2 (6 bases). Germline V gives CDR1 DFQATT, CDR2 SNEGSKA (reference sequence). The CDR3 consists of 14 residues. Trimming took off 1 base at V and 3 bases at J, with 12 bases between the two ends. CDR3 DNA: TGCAGTGCTAGAGGCCTACTAGCTGAAGAGACCCAGTACTTC. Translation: CSARGLLAEETQYF.

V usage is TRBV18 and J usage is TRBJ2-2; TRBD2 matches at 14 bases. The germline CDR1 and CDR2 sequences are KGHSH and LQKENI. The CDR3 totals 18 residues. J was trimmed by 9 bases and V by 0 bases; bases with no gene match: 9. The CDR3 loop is CASSPPGLAGVIGRELFF. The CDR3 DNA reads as TGTGCCAGCTCACCACCGGGACTAGCGGGAGTCATAGGCCGGGAGCTGTTTTTT.

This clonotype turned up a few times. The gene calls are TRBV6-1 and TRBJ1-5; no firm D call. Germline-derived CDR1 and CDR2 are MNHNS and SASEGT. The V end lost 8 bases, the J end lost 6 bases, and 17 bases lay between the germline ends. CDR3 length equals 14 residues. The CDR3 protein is CASVMSGLSQPQHF. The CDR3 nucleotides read TGTGCCAGCGTCATGTCTGGGCTGAGTCAGCCCCAGCATTTT.

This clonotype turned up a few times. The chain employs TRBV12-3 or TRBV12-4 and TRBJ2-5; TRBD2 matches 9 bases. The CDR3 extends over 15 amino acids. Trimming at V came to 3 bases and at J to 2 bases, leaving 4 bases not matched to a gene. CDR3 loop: CASSFRTSEQETQYF. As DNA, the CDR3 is TGTGCCAGCAGTTTTCGGACTAGCGAACAAGAGACCCAGTACTTC.

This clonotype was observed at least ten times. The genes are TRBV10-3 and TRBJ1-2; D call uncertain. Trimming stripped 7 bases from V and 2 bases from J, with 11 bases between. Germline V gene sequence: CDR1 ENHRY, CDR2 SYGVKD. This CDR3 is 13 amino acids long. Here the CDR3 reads CAITGAANYGYTF. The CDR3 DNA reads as TGTGCCATCACGGGAGCAGCGAACTATGGCTACACCTTC.